This passage covers 27 T cell receptor beta chains from one sample sequenced in a study of CD8 T cells in Susac syndrome. RNA, at roughly 0.45 to 1 ug, was reverse transcribed with random hexamers. TCRdb processed the immunoSEQ multiplex PCR reads anew with MiXCR; each CDR3 protein has one entry. The sample yields 330,000 or so distinct CDR3 sequences, around 89% seen once. The source material was CD8+ T cells from PBMCs. Receptors originate from a human donor with multiple sclerosis.

The V call is TRBV19, the J call TRBJ2-1, with TRBD2 matching over 8 bases. The V and J ends lost 3 bases and 4 bases, in that order; junction bases with no gene match: 2. CDR1 LNHDA and CDR2 SQIVND come from the germline V gene (reference sequence). The CDR3 spans 14 residues. CDR3 nucleotides: TGTGCCAGTAGTATGGCTAGCGGGTACAATGAGCAGTTCTTC. Amino acids: CASSMASGYNEQFF.

The chain joins TRBV7-9 to TRBJ2-5; the match to TRBD1 covers 7 bases. CDR1 is SEHNR, CDR2 FQNEAQ, per germline (reference sequence). This CDR3 has 17 residues. The V gene end was trimmed by 5 bases and the J gene end by 0 bases; junction bases not matched to a gene: 12. The DNA for the CDR3 is TGTGCCAGCAGCCCCTTCTTGGGACAGCTGTACCAAGAGACCCAGTACTTC. This encodes CASSPFLGQLYQETQYF.

The table lists this clonotype with a count of one. This chain links TRBV6-4 with TRBJ2-3; 10 bases fit TRBD2. The germline gives CDR1 MRHNA, CDR2 SNTAGT. The V and J ends lost 2 bases and 5 bases, in that order; junction bases with no gene match: 4. The CDR3 is 15 residues long. DNA for the CDR3: TGTGCCAGCAGTGACACACTAGCGGGACTAGATACGCAGTATTTT. Translation gives CASSDTLAGLDTQYF.

CDR3: CASSQQASSSNEQYF. The CDR3 nucleotides are TGCGCCAGCAGCCAACAGGCTAGTTCCTCAAACGAGCAGTACTTC. The V call is TRBV4-3, the J call TRBJ2-7; D unresolved. V shed 2 bases and J shed 5 bases, with 16 bases lying between them. This CDR3 comprises 15 residues. Germline lookup yields CDR1 LGHNA and CDR2 YSLEER.

The chain couples TRBV2 to TRBJ1-5, with D maybe TRBD1 (6 bases). Trimming removed 6 bases from V and 5 bases from J, with 26 bases in between. The germline V gene encodes CDR1 SNHLY and CDR2 FYNNEI. The CDR3 loop spans 18 amino acids. The CDR3 nucleotides are TGTGCCAGCAGCCAACCAGGACAGACCCCCTCGATTCATCAGCCCCAGCATTTT. It specifies CASSQPGQTPSIHQPQHF.

J is TRBJ1-2 and V is TRBV3-1, with D maybe TRBD1 (6 bases). Trimming left V 5 bases short and J 0 bases short, with 13 bases between. Germline assignment: CDR1 LGHDT and CDR2 YNNKEL (reference sequence). The CDR3 runs 15 residues. CDR3 sequence (DNA): TGTGCCAGCAGCGCCTGGACAGCGACTAACTATGGCTACACCTTC. Translating gives CASSAWTATNYGYTF.

CDR3 sequence (DNA): TGTGCCAGCAGCTACTGGACAGGGACGTCCTCCTACGAGCAGTACTTC. Its translation is CASSYWTGTSSYEQYF. This sequence joins TRBV21-1 and TRBJ2-7; the table assigns TRBD1, which was not confirmed against the DNA. TRBV21-1 is listed as a pseudogene. CDR3 length: 16 amino acids.

The chain couples TRBV4-1 to TRBJ2-3, with 9 nucleotides matching TRBD2. Germline V gene data show CDR1 as MGHRA and CDR2 as YSYEKL. V trimming: 0 bases; J trimming: 6 bases; junction bases outside the gene matches: 7. This CDR3 contains 16 residues. In nucleotides, the CDR3 is TGCGCCAGCAGCCAAGACGGCGGGGGGGCGACGGATACGCAGTATTTT. Translation: CASSQDGGGATDTQYF.

This chain links TRBV27 with TRBJ2-7; a possible D gene is TRBD2 (7 bases). The CDR3 runs 17 residues. CDR1 is MNHEY, CDR2 SMNVEV, per germline (reference sequence). V lost 4 bases and J 4 bases, leaving 23 bases between the germline ends. The CDR3 DNA sequence: TGTGCCAGCAGTTCGTTCTGGGGGCGGGAGCTACGGTACGAGCAGTACTTC. Amino acids: CASSSFWGRELRYEQYF.

The table lists this clonotype with a count of one. The rearrangement links TRBV4-1 to TRBJ2-1, with a possible D match to TRBD2 (6 bases). V gave up 0 bases and J gave up 9 bases, with 15 bases separating them. The CDR3 is made up of 15 amino acids. The germline V gene has CDR1 MGHRA and CDR2 YSYEKL. For the CDR3, the DNA is TGCGCCAGCAGCCAAGAGGGGGGACCCGGGGGTGAGCAGTTCTTC. This translates into CASSQEGGPGGEQFF.

This clonotype showed up just once. The chain links TRBV7-9 to TRBJ1-2; D may be TRBD1 (5 bases). With 5 bases removed from V and 4 bases from J, the gap between germline ends came to 20 bases. The CDR3 has 16 amino acids. The germline V gene encodes CDR1 SEHNR and CDR2 FQNEAQ (reference sequence). CDR3 sequence reads: CASSDPNGGDGYGYTF. The CDR3 DNA reads as TGTGCCAGCAGCGATCCCAATGGGGGTGACGGCTATGGCTACACCTTC.

This clonotype was counted a single time. The chain is built from TRBV29-1 and TRBJ1-1; no clear D. V shed 4 bases and J shed 0 bases, with 6 bases lying between them. The CDR3 has 12 residues. Per the germline V gene, CDR1 is SQVTM and CDR2 is ANQGSEA. CDR3 sequence: CSVVLMNTEAFF. In DNA form, the CDR3 reads TGCAGCGTTGTGTTGATGAACACTGAAGCTTTCTTT.

This chain joins TRBV7-2 and TRBJ2-7; a weak D match, TRBD1 (5 bases). Trimming left V 5 bases short and J 2 bases short, with 10 bases between. The germline gives CDR1 SGHTA, CDR2 FQGNSA. The CDR3 has 13 residues. The CDR3 DNA reads as TGTGCCAGCAGCCTCGACAGTCCCTACGAGCAGTACTTC. It is translated as CASSLDSPYEQYF.

The chain uses TRBV12-3 or TRBV12-4 and TRBJ2-3, with a weak D call TRBD2 (5 bases). Trimming took off 5 bases at V and 3 bases at J, with 18 bases between the two ends. The CDR3 is made up of 16 amino acids. CDR3 DNA sequence: TGTGCCAGCAGTGCCGGCGTAGCGCCGGGGACAGATACGCAGTATTTT. Encoded protein: CASSAGVAPGTDTQYF.

The chain joins TRBV7-2 to TRBJ1-1; D not certain. Trimming took 5 bases from V and 3 from J, leaving 7 bases between them. Germline CDR1 reads SGHTA; CDR2 reads FQGNSA. This CDR3 spans 12 amino acids. The DNA for the CDR3 is TGTGCCAGCAGCCCAGTTTACACTGAAGCTTTCTTT. It encodes CASSPVYTEAFF.

This sequence joins TRBV4-2 and TRBJ2-7; D gene uncertain. Germline V lookup: CDR1 LGHNA, CDR2 YNFKEQ. Trimming took off 4 bases at V and 4 bases at J, with 17 bases between the two ends. CDR3 length: 15 residues. The CDR3 DNA is TGTGCCAGCAGCCCAGAGGTCCCAGAAGCATACGAGCAGTACTTC. This sequence encodes CASSPEVPEAYEQYF.

In this sample, this clonotype turned up once. V gene TRBV27 combines with J gene TRBJ2-4, with TRBD1 as a possible D gene (6 bases). V lost 5 bases, J lost 0 bases, and 14 bases lay in between. Germline assignment: CDR1 MNHEY and CDR2 SMNVEV (reference sequence). The CDR3 contains 16 residues. As DNA, the CDR3 is TGTGCCAGCAGTCCCGCCTTGGGGGCAGCCAAAAACATTCAGTACTTC. This sequence encodes CASSPALGAAKNIQYF.

The chain links TRBV4-3 to TRBJ1-4; no clear D. V lost 3 bases and J 4 bases, leaving 12 bases between the germline ends. This CDR3 is 15 amino acids long. Germline V gene sequence: CDR1 LGHNA, CDR2 YSLEER. DNA of the CDR3: TGCGCCAGCAGCCACTCAGAGCTTAGTAATGAAAAACTGTTTTTT. It specifies CASSHSELSNEKLFF.

The V and J genes are TRBV12-3 or TRBV12-4 and TRBJ1-1; D is unresolved. The CDR3 runs 17 residues. Trimming cost V 3 bases and J 13 bases, with 30 bases left between them. As DNA, the CDR3 is TGTGCCAGCAGTTTGTTGTCTGCGAGTCCGCCGTCCGATTGTTGTTTCTTT. This encodes CASSLLSASPPSDCCFF.

The V and J genes are TRBV19 and TRBJ1-1; D ambiguous. CDR3 length equals 14 residues. Between the trimmed V and J ends, which lost 8 bases and 0 bases, there was a span of 13 bases. Germline-derived CDR1 and CDR2 are LNHDA and SQIVND (reference sequence). In DNA, the CDR3 is TGTGCCAGTTTGGGAGGGATAATGAACACTGAAGCTTTCTTT. Protein product: CASLGGIMNTEAFF.

The genes are TRBV7-9 and TRBJ2-3, with D hard to call. This CDR3 spans 12 amino acids. The ends were cut back, 3 bases at V and 3 bases at J, with 4 bases in the middle. From germline, CDR1 is SEHNR and CDR2 FQNEAQ (reference sequence). The CDR3 loop is CASSLITDTQYF. CDR3 in DNA: TGTGCCAGCAGCTTGATTACAGATACGCAGTATTTT. The full variable domain, its missing parts supplied by reference TRBV7-9 and TRBJ2-3, is DTGVSQNPRHKITKRGQNVTFRCDPISEHNRLYWYRQTLGQGPEFLTYFQNEAQLEKSRLLSDRFSAERPKGSFSTLEIQRTEQGDSAMYLCASSLITDTQYFGPGTRLTVL.

The V and J genes are TRBV15 and TRBJ1-5; 10 nucleotides match TRBD1. The germline gives CDR1 LNHNV, CDR2 YYDKDF (reference sequence). The CDR3 runs 20 residues. Trimming cost V 1 base and J 0 bases; bases outside gene matches: 12. CDR3 residues: CATSRVVGTGAIFSNQPQHF. The CDR3 coding sequence is TGTGCCACCAGCAGAGTCGTTGGGACAGGGGCCATCTTTAGCAATCAGCCCCAGCATTTT.

The genes are TRBV13 and TRBJ1-1; D is uncertain. The V gene's germline CDR1 is PRHDT and CDR2 FYEKMQ (reference sequence). This CDR3 has 13 residues. V lost 5 bases and J lost 7, with 14 bases in between. The CDR3 region is CASSPTPVSEAFF. In nucleotides, the CDR3 is TGTGCCAGCAGCCCGACCCCGGTGAGTGAAGCTTTCTTT.

This clonotype has ten or more counts. This chain links TRBV24-1 with TRBJ2-6; perhaps TRBD2 as D (5 bases). Germline lookup yields CDR1 KGHDR and CDR2 SFDVKD. The germline V and J ends were trimmed by 4 bases and 4 bases, with 7 bases remaining between them. This CDR3 contains 14 residues. The CDR3 loop reads CATSDPGGANVLTF. CDR3 coding DNA: TGTGCCACCAGTGACCCGGGGGGGGCCAACGTCCTGACTTTC.

This chain links TRBV27 with TRBJ2-1; 13 bases line up with TRBD2. V lost 6 bases and J lost 5; bases outside the gene matches: 4. This CDR3 contains 15 residues. Germline-derived CDR1 and CDR2 are MNHEY and SMNVEV (reference sequence). CDR3 region: CASSTLAGGDNEQFF. CDR3 nucleotides: TGTGCCAGCAGCACACTAGCGGGAGGGGACAATGAGCAGTTCTTC.

This clonotype has just one count. The chain joins TRBV30 to TRBJ2-1; tentative D call: TRBD1 (5 bases). Trimming pared 4 bases from V and 6 bases from J, leaving 7 bases between. CDR1 GTSNPN and CDR2 SVGIG come from the germline V gene (reference sequence). The CDR3 covers 11 residues. For the CDR3, the DNA is TGTGCCTGGAAAGGGGTCAATGAGCAGTTCTTC. It specifies CAWKGVNEQFF.

This rearrangement joins TRBV29-1 to TRBJ1-2; no clear D gene. Trimming stripped 7 bases from V and 0 bases from J, with 12 bases between. The CDR3 extends over 13 amino acids. Germline CDR1 is SQVTM and CDR2 is ANQGSEA. In nucleotides, the CDR3 is TGCAGCGCCCACCTGGGAGCTAACTATGGCTACACCTTC. Translated, it gives CSAHLGANYGYTF.